A selection of T cell receptor beta chains follows, all from one sample in a study of T cells after yellow fever vaccination. From the 5' RACE reads, TCRdb called clonotypes with MiXCR, one entry per CDR3 protein. There are 320,000 or so distinct CDR3 sequences in the sample; approximately 8% occur only once, and 17% lies in the top ten. Sequencing was performed on PBMCs, taken 35 to 50 days after the first yellow fever vaccination. The source is a man aged 18 to 29 who received the YFV17D yellow fever vaccine. The CDR3 runs from the conserved cysteine through the conserved F or W. A D gene is named only where the DNA matches it firmly. Only some rows state a clone size, as once, few, many or a class for expanded clones.

v_gene	d_gene	j_gene	abundance	CDR3nt	CDR3aa
TRBV5-5	TRBD1	TRBJ1-5	many	TGTGCCAGCAGCTTCATAACCCAATCGGGGACAGGAGGTCAGCCCCAGCATTTT	CASSFITQSGTGGQPQHF
TRBV29-1	-	TRBJ1-1	few	TGCAGCGTTGACTGGGGGCTGAACACTGAAGCTTTCTTT	CSVDWGLNTEAFF
TRBV20-1	-	TRBJ2-4	-	TGCAGTGCTAGAGCGTCACTAGCCAAAAACATTCAGTACTTC	CSARASLAKNIQYF
TRBV7-9	TRBD1	TRBJ2-1	-	TGTGCCAGCAGCTCGACAGGGGAGGCCTACAATGAGCAGTTCTTC	CASSSTGEAYNEQFF
TRBV12-5	-	TRBJ2-3	-	TGTGCTAGTGGTCCGGGACGGAGCCTAGATACGCAGTATTTT	CASGPGRSLDTQYF
TRBV12-3/TRBV12-4	-	TRBJ1-1	many	TGTGCCAGCAGCTTAGGGGGGGCAACTGAAGCTTTCTTT	CASSLGGATEAFF
TRBV5-1	TRBD1	TRBJ1-1	many	TGCGCCAGCAGCTTGGGGACAGGGACCACTGAAGCTTTCTTT	CASSLGTGTTEAFF
TRBV5-4	-	TRBJ2-2	-	TGTGCCAGCAGCTTGTTGAGCTCCGCGAACACCGGGGAGCTGTTTTTT	CASSLLSSANTGELFF
TRBV7-6	-	TRBJ2-3	-	TGTGCCAGCAGTTCCGACAACACAGATACGCAGTATTTT	CASSSDNTDTQYF
TRBV29-1	TRBD1	TRBJ2-5	-	TGCAGCGCTTTGACAGGGGGGGAGACCCAGTACTTC	CSALTGGETQYF
TRBV4-2	-	TRBJ1-4	few	TGTGCCAGCAGCCAAGAGGTTACTGGGGCAACTAATGAAAAACTGTTTTTT	CASSQEVTGATNEKLFF
TRBV6-2/TRBV6-3	TRBD1	TRBJ2-7	few	TGTGCCAGCGTGGGACAGGGTGGACACGAGCAGTACTTC	CASVGQGGHEQYF
TRBV6-2/TRBV6-3	-	TRBJ2-3	-	TGTGCCAGCAGTTACCCTCGGACACTTCCCGATGCAGATACGCAGTATTTT	CASSYPRTLPDADTQYF
TRBV7-8	-	TRBJ2-5	-	TGTGCCAGCAGCTTAGACAGCCAGGGGATAGTCCAAGAGACCCAGTACTTC	CASSLDSQGIVQETQYF
TRBV29-1	TRBD2	TRBJ2-3	-	TGCAGCGTGGTGACTAGCGGGGGGGCGGATACGCAGTATTTT	CSVVTSGGADTQYF
TRBV20-1	-	TRBJ1-1	few	TGCAGTGCTGCAGGGGAACCTAACACTGAAGCTTTCTTT	CSAAGEPNTEAFF
TRBV6-5	-	TRBJ2-7	-	TGTGCCAGCAGTTACTCTCTAGTGTCCAGGTTGAATAACGAGCAGTACTTC	CASSYSLVSRLNNEQYF
TRBV5-1	-	TRBJ2-2	many	TGCGCCAGCAGTCAGGGGAACACCGGGGAGCTGTTTTTT	CASSQGNTGELFF
TRBV12-3/TRBV12-4	TRBD2	TRBJ2-7	-	TGTGCCAGCAGTTTTCCCGGGACTAGCGGGGATCAGCAGTACTTC	CASSFPGTSGDQQYF
TRBV28	-	TRBJ2-5	-	TGTGCCAGCAGTCAAGGGGGGCTCGGGCAAAAGACCCAGTACTTC	CASSQGGLGQKTQYF
TRBV10-2	TRBD2	TRBJ2-6	-	TGCGCCAGCGGGACTACCGGGGCCAACGTCCTGACTTTC	CASGTTGANVLTF
TRBV6-5	-	TRBJ1-1	few	TGTGCCAGCAGTTATACTCACGGGACGGGATCTGAAGCTTTCTTT	CASSYTHGTGSEAFF
TRBV27	-	TRBJ2-6	-	TGTGCCAGCAGTTTAAATTTTTTGGGGGCCAACGTCCTGACTTTC	CASSLNFLGANVLTF
TRBV4-3	-	TRBJ2-1	few	TGCGCCAGCAGCCCACCACCTGCGGGGCCCAACTACAATGAGCAGTTCTTC	CASSPPPAGPNYNEQFF
TRBV12-3/TRBV12-4	-	TRBJ1-5	few	TGTGCCAGCAGTTTAACTGGTTATCAGCCCCAGCATTTT	CASSLTGYQPQHF
TRBV19	TRBD1	TRBJ2-1	few	TGTGCCAGTAGTGAGGACAGGGTTGTTGAGCAGTTCTTC	CASSEDRVVEQFF
TRBV10-3	-	TRBJ2-5	few	TGTGCCATCAGTGGTTCAGGGCTTCAAGAGACCCAGTACTTC	CAISGSGLQETQYF
TRBV7-6	-	TRBJ2-3	few	TGTGCCAGCAGCTTAGTCGGGGTGATAGATACGCAGTATTTT	CASSLVGVIDTQYF
TRBV11-2	-	TRBJ2-4	-	TGTGCCAGCAGCTTGGGGGGATACAGGGGTCGAACCAAAAACATTCAGTACTTC	CASSLGGYRGRTKNIQYF